These T cell receptor beta chains were read from a single sample in a study of cytomegalovirus exposure and HLA in healthy donors. Sequencing used immunoSEQ multiplex PCR; TCRdb keeps in-frame clones, though not all of them. Counted here are some 84,000 clones, approximately 90% occurring once; the ten biggest clones make up about 2.2%. Sequencing was performed on PBMCs. These receptors came from a man in his thirties or forties in good health and CMV-seronegative. The CDR3 runs from the conserved cysteine through the conserved F or W. Fields, in order: V gene, J gene, clone size, D gene, CDR3 protein, CDR3 DNA. A D gene is named only where the DNA matches it firmly. Some rows mark clone size as missing; the rest say once, few, many or name a class of expanded clone.

V gene: TRBV7-2; J gene: TRBJ2-5; clone size: -; D gene: -; CDR3 protein: CASSPLLGGQETQYF; CDR3 DNA: TGTGCCAGCAGCCCCTTGTTGGGGGGTCAAGAGACCCAGTACTTC
V gene: TRBV2; J gene: TRBJ1-5; clone size: -; D gene: -; CDR3 protein: CASSDGRGGPQHF; CDR3 DNA: TGTGCCAGCAGTGACGGTCGTGGTGGGCCCCAGCATTTT
V gene: TRBV7-2; J gene: TRBJ1-2; clone size: -; D gene: -; CDR3 protein: CASSPDRNYGYTF; CDR3 DNA: TGTGCCAGCAGCCCCGACAGGAACTATGGCTACACCTTC
V gene: TRBV7-2; J gene: TRBJ1-3; clone size: once; D gene: TRBD1; CDR3 protein: CASSSDRVSGNTIYF; CDR3 DNA: TGTGCCAGCAGCTCCGACAGGGTTTCCGGAAACACCATATATTTT
V gene: TRBV28; J gene: TRBJ2-6; clone size: -; D gene: TRBD1; CDR3 protein: CASSVIDRGLAGANVLTF; CDR3 DNA: TGTGCCAGCAGCGTTATCGACAGGGGGTTGGCTGGGGCCAACGTCCTGACTTTC
V gene: TRBV5-4; J gene: TRBJ2-1; clone size: -; D gene: TRBD2; CDR3 protein: CASSLEAGVSGDEQFF; CDR3 DNA: TGTGCCAGCAGCTTGGAGGCTGGGGTTAGCGGGGATGAGCAGTTCTTC
V gene: TRBV2; J gene: TRBJ2-3; clone size: -; D gene: -; CDR3 protein: CASRILAYTDTQYF; CDR3 DNA: TGTGCCAGCAGGATCCTAGCGTATACAGATACGCAGTATTTT
V gene: TRBV10-3; J gene: TRBJ2-6; clone size: once; D gene: -; CDR3 protein: CAITWSSGANVLTF; CDR3 DNA: TGTGCCATCACTTGGAGCTCTGGGGCCAACGTCCTGACTTTC
V gene: TRBV5-1; J gene: TRBJ2-7; clone size: -; D gene: -; CDR3 protein: CASSLAASGSYEQYF; CDR3 DNA: TGCGCCAGCAGCTTGGCGGCTAGTGGTTCCTACGAGCAGTACTTC
V gene: TRBV10-3; J gene: TRBJ1-6; clone size: -; D gene: TRBD1; CDR3 protein: CAIRGTADNSPLHF; CDR3 DNA: TGTGCCATCAGAGGGACAGCGGATAATTCACCCCTCCACTTT
V gene: TRBV7-8; J gene: TRBJ2-2; clone size: -; D gene: TRBD1; CDR3 protein: CASSLLGTGTRTGELFF; CDR3 DNA: TGTGCCAGCAGCTTGCTAGGGACAGGGACGAGGACCGGGGAGCTGTTTTTT
V gene: TRBV6-5; J gene: TRBJ2-7; clone size: -; D gene: TRBD1; CDR3 protein: CASGKGTGLYEQYF; CDR3 DNA: TGTGCCAGCGGAAAAGGGACAGGGCTTTACGAGCAGTACTTC
V gene: TRBV19; J gene: TRBJ2-7; clone size: many; D gene: TRBD2; CDR3 protein: CASSIEPAGVNEQYF; CDR3 DNA: TGTGCCAGTAGTATAGAACCGGCGGGAGTAAACGAGCAGTACTTC
V gene: TRBV10-1; J gene: TRBJ1-1; clone size: -; D gene: -; CDR3 protein: CASSAYGSTEAFF; CDR3 DNA: TGCGCCAGCAGTGCATATGGGAGCACTGAAGCTTTCTTT
V gene: TRBV4-1; J gene: TRBJ1-5; clone size: -; D gene: TRBD1; CDR3 protein: CASSHGQGGSEQPQHF; CDR3 DNA: TGCGCCAGCAGCCACGGACAGGGAGGGTCGGAGCAGCCCCAGCATTTT
V gene: TRBV4-2; J gene: TRBJ2-4; clone size: -; D gene: -; CDR3 protein: CASSQGGDAKNIQYF; CDR3 DNA: TGTGCCAGCAGCCAGGGGGGAGATGCCAAAAACATTCAGTACTTC
V gene: TRBV10-1; J gene: TRBJ2-7; clone size: -; D gene: TRBD1; CDR3 protein: CASSPVFGQGAGEQYF; CDR3 DNA: TGCGCCAGCAGCCCCGTCTTCGGACAGGGGGCTGGGGAGCAGTACTTC
V gene: TRBV19; J gene: TRBJ2-1; clone size: -; D gene: TRBD2; CDR3 protein: CASSQNRASGRTEQFF; CDR3 DNA: TGTGCCAGTAGTCAGAACAGGGCTAGCGGGAGGACTGAGCAGTTCTTC
V gene: TRBV19; J gene: TRBJ2-7; clone size: few; D gene: TRBD1; CDR3 protein: CASSIRDRAYEQYF; CDR3 DNA: TGTGCCAGTAGTATAAGGGACAGGGCCTACGAGCAGTACTTC
V gene: TRBV7-2; J gene: TRBJ2-6; clone size: -; D gene: -; CDR3 protein: CASSLSGTASGANVLTF; CDR3 DNA: TGTGCCAGCAGCTTGTCAGGGACTGCCTCTGGGGCCAACGTCCTGACTTTC
V gene: TRBV28; J gene: TRBJ1-3; clone size: -; D gene: -; CDR3 protein: CASSWGGRNTIYF; CDR3 DNA: TGTGCCAGCAGTTGGGGGGGGCGAAACACCATATATTTT
V gene: TRBV5-4; J gene: TRBJ2-2; clone size: once; D gene: -; CDR3 protein: CASSLVAGRDTGELFF; CDR3 DNA: TGTGCCAGCAGCTTGGTCGCGGGGCGGGATACCGGGGAGCTGTTTTTT
V gene: TRBV7-9; J gene: TRBJ1-2; clone size: -; D gene: -; CDR3 protein: CASSLSAANNYGYTF; CDR3 DNA: TGTGCCAGCAGCTTATCGGCGGCGAACAACTATGGCTACACCTTC
V gene: TRBV5-1; J gene: TRBJ2-5; clone size: -; D gene: TRBD2; CDR3 protein: CASSPGLAGGRETQYF; CDR3 DNA: TGCGCCAGCAGCCCCGGACTAGCGGGGGGCCGGGAGACCCAGTACTTC
V gene: TRBV6-5; J gene: TRBJ1-5; clone size: -; D gene: TRBD1; CDR3 protein: CASSQVTGRGQPQHF; CDR3 DNA: TGTGCCAGCAGTCAGGTGACAGGGCGAGGGCAGCCCCAGCATTTT
V gene: TRBV6-6; J gene: TRBJ2-1; clone size: -; D gene: TRBD2; CDR3 protein: CATNKGLADNEQFF; CDR3 DNA: TGTGCCACTAACAAGGGACTAGCGGACAATGAGCAGTTCTTC
V gene: TRBV4-1; J gene: TRBJ2-7; clone size: -; D gene: -; CDR3 protein: CVRAHDPYEQYF; CDR3 DNA: TGCGTGCGGGCCCATGATCCCTACGAGCAGTACTTC
V gene: TRBV2; J gene: TRBJ1-4; clone size: -; D gene: -; CDR3 protein: CASITGFNEKLFF; CDR3 DNA: TGTGCCAGCATTACAGGGTTTAATGAAAAACTGTTTTTT
V gene: TRBV28; J gene: TRBJ2-7; clone size: once; D gene: TRBD2; CDR3 protein: CASSSGGSSYEQYF; CDR3 DNA: TGTGCCAGCAGTTCGGGGGGTAGCTCCTACGAGCAGTACTTC
V gene: TRBV5-1; J gene: TRBJ2-3; clone size: -; D gene: TRBD2; CDR3 protein: CASSLTIAGSTDTQYF; CDR3 DNA: TGCGCCAGCAGCTTAACCATAGCGGGGAGCACAGATACGCAGTATTTT
V gene: TRBV2; J gene: TRBJ2-2; clone size: -; D gene: TRBD2; CDR3 protein: CASNGGRAAGELFF; CDR3 DNA: TGTGCCAGCAATGGCGGGAGAGCTGCCGGGGAGCTGTTTTTT
V gene: TRBV9; J gene: TRBJ1-3; clone size: -; D gene: TRBD1; CDR3 protein: CASSVAGQSSGNTIYF; CDR3 DNA: TGTGCCAGCAGCGTAGCGGGACAGAGCTCTGGAAACACCATATATTTT
V gene: TRBV19; J gene: TRBJ2-3; clone size: -; D gene: -; CDR3 protein: CASSIGLLHPSDTQYF; CDR3 DNA: TGTGCCAGTAGTATCGGACTACTGCACCCTTCAGATACGCAGTATTTT
V gene: TRBV6-1; J gene: TRBJ1-5; clone size: -; D gene: -; CDR3 protein: CASSEAISIGQPQHF; CDR3 DNA: TGTGCCAGCAGTGAAGCGATTTCGATCGGTCAGCCCCAGCATTTT
V gene: TRBV7-2; J gene: TRBJ2-1; clone size: once; D gene: TRBD2; CDR3 protein: CASSPRGLAYNEQFF; CDR3 DNA: TGTGCCAGCAGCCCACGGGGACTAGCCTACAATGAGCAGTTCTTC
V gene: TRBV19; J gene: TRBJ2-3; clone size: -; D gene: -; CDR3 protein: CASSIVSWALRSPDTQYF; CDR3 DNA: TGTGCCAGTAGTATCGTCTCTTGGGCCCTCAGAAGTCCAGATACGCAGTATTTT
V gene: TRBV28; J gene: TRBJ2-3; clone size: -; D gene: TRBD1; CDR3 protein: CASIQGGTDTQYF; CDR3 DNA: TGTGCCAGCATCCAGGGGGGCACAGATACGCAGTATTTT
V gene: TRBV5-1; J gene: TRBJ1-2; clone size: -; D gene: TRBD1; CDR3 protein: CASSPQTGGNYGYTF; CDR3 DNA: TGCGCCAGCAGCCCCCAAACAGGGGGAAACTATGGCTACACCTTC
V gene: TRBV1; J gene: TRBJ1-1; clone size: once; D gene: -; CDR3 protein: CTSSPIGDRGDLMNTEAFF; CDR3 DNA: TGCACCAGCAGCCCGATAGGGGACAGGGGAGATTTAATGAACACTGAAGCTTTCTTT
V gene: TRBV21-1; J gene: TRBJ2-7; clone size: -; D gene: -; CDR3 protein: CASSKDSGGHGEQYF; CDR3 DNA: TGTGCCAGCAGCAAAGACAGCGGGGGGCATGGCGAGCAGTACTTC
V gene: TRBV6-4; J gene: TRBJ1-2; clone size: many; D gene: TRBD1; CDR3 protein: CASSRTGEGYGYTF; CDR3 DNA: TGTGCCAGCAGCCGGACAGGGGAGGGCTATGGCTACACCTTC
V gene: TRBV6-9; J gene: TRBJ2-2; clone size: -; D gene: -; CDR3 protein: CASSEGADTGELFF; CDR3 DNA: TGTGCCAGCAGTGAAGGGGCAGACACCGGGGAGCTGTTTTTT
V gene: TRBV11-2; J gene: TRBJ2-3; clone size: -; D gene: TRBD2; CDR3 protein: CASSPPLWSSGRRKTQYF; CDR3 DNA: TGTGCCAGCAGCCCCCCCCTATGGTCTAGCGGGAGGCGGAAGACGCAGTATTTT
V gene: TRBV7-2; J gene: TRBJ1-4; clone size: -; D gene: TRBD1; CDR3 protein: CASSFDRGVANEKLFF; CDR3 DNA: TGTGCCAGCAGCTTTGACAGGGGAGTCGCTAATGAAAAACTGTTTTTT
V gene: TRBV5-5; J gene: TRBJ1-5; clone size: -; D gene: TRBD1; CDR3 protein: CASSFFGTGGNQPQHF; CDR3 DNA: TGTGCCAGCAGCTTTTTCGGGACAGGGGGTAATCAGCCCCAGCATTTT
V gene: TRBV28; J gene: TRBJ2-7; clone size: -; D gene: TRBD1; CDR3 protein: CASRSTGGSTRQYF; CDR3 DNA: TGTGCCAGCAGGTCAACAGGGGGTTCCACTCGGCAGTACTTC
V gene: TRBV29-1; J gene: TRBJ1-2; clone size: once; D gene: -; CDR3 protein: CSVDDYGYTF; CDR3 DNA: TGCAGCGTTGACGACTATGGCTACACCTTC
V gene: TRBV6-5; J gene: TRBJ1-2; clone size: -; D gene: -; CDR3 protein: CASSYGGDDTAYGYTF; CDR3 DNA: TGTGCCAGCAGTTACGGAGGGGACGACACTGCCTATGGCTACACCTTC
V gene: TRBV6-4; J gene: TRBJ2-2; clone size: -; D gene: -; CDR3 protein: CASSEAGVNTGELFF; CDR3 DNA: TGTGCCAGCAGTGAGGCAGGGGTGAACACCGGGGAGCTGTTTTTT
V gene: TRBV11-3; J gene: TRBJ2-5; clone size: once; D gene: -; CDR3 protein: CASSLIWTEVRETQYF; CDR3 DNA: TGTGCCAGCAGCTTAATATGGACAGAGGTCCGAGAGACCCAGTACTTC
V gene: TRBV9; J gene: TRBJ2-1; clone size: -; D gene: -; CDR3 protein: CASTNDRDTEQFF; CDR3 DNA: TGTGCCAGCACCAACGACCGGGACACCGAGCAGTTCTTC
V gene: TRBV2; J gene: TRBJ2-2; clone size: -; D gene: -; CDR3 protein: CASRTARAGELFF; CDR3 DNA: TGTGCCAGCAGAACCGCTAGAGCCGGGGAGCTGTTTTTT
V gene: TRBV12-2; J gene: TRBJ2-2; clone size: once; D gene: -; CDR3 protein: CASRLPLGSGGNTGELFF; CDR3 DNA: TGTGCAAGTCGCTTACCCCTAGGTAGCGGGGGAAACACCGGGGAGCTGTTTTTT
V gene: TRBV6-5; J gene: TRBJ1-3; clone size: -; D gene: -; CDR3 protein: CASSIQGFGNTIYF; CDR3 DNA: TGTGCCAGCAGTATACAGGGTTTTGGAAACACCATATATTTT
V gene: TRBV7-9; J gene: TRBJ2-7; clone size: -; D gene: TRBD2; CDR3 protein: CASSSFWRGRVYEQYF; CDR3 DNA: TGTGCCAGCAGTTCATTCTGGCGCGGGAGAGTGTACGAGCAGTACTTC
V gene: TRBV5-1; J gene: TRBJ1-4; clone size: -; D gene: -; CDR3 protein: CASSDRWFSEKLFF; CDR3 DNA: TGCGCCAGCAGCGACAGGTGGTTTAGTGAAAAACTGTTTTTT
V gene: TRBV23-1; J gene: TRBJ1-3; clone size: -; D gene: -; CDR3 protein: CATSALIISGNTIYF; CDR3 DNA: TGCGCCACAAGCGCCTTAATTATCTCTGGAAACACCATATATTTT
V gene: TRBV7-2; J gene: TRBJ1-5; clone size: -; D gene: TRBD1; CDR3 protein: CASSVTGGTSNQPQHF; CDR3 DNA: TGTGCCAGCAGCGTTACAGGGGGGACTAGCAATCAGCCCCAGCATTTT